This is a list of T cell receptor beta chains from one sample in a study of blood T cell repertoires in COVID-19. Profiled with immunoSEQ multiplex PCR; TCRdb holds only in-frame clones, not every one. The sample records 300,000 to 350,000 clones, over 75% being singletons. Sequencing was done on a sample of PBMCs or T cells enriched from blood (not recorded which). The receptors were sampled from a woman in her 30s who had recovered from COVID-19. The CDR3 runs from the conserved cysteine through the conserved F or W. A D gene is named only where the DNA matches it firmly. Clone size appears in some rows only: once, few, many, or a class for an expanded clone.

J | size | D | V | DNA | CDR3
TRBJ1-2 | - | - | TRBV7-2 | TGTGCCAGCAGCTTAGTTAGAGGGCAGGGGTATGGCTACACCTTC | CASSLVRGQGYGYTF
TRBJ2-7 | once | - | TRBV2 | TGTGCCAGCAGTGAAGAGGGGATGTCCTACGAGCAGTACTTC | CASSEEGMSYEQYF
TRBJ1-1 | - | TRBD1 | TRBV27 | TGTGCCAGCAGTTACCGTGGGACAGGGGTGGTCGAAGCTTTCTTT | CASSYRGTGVVEAFF
TRBJ2-1 | - | TRBD2 | TRBV9 | TGTGCCAGCAGCCCGGGGGGGGCAGACAATGAGCAGTTCTTC | CASSPGGADNEQFF
TRBJ1-6 | once | TRBD1 | TRBV3-1/TRBV3-2 | TGTGCCAGCAGCCAAGTTTTGAGAGGGGGCGACTCACCCCTCCACTTT | CASSQVLRGGDSPLHF
TRBJ1-2 | - | TRBD1 | TRBV4-1 | TGCGCCAGCAGCCACGGGGGACAGGGGGCGGAGGGCTATGGCTACACCTTC | CASSHGGQGAEGYGYTF
TRBJ2-5 | - | TRBD1 | TRBV5-6 | TGTGCCAGCAGCTTGGGGCCCCCCGGGACAGTCCAAGAGACCCAGTACTTC | CASSLGPPGTVQETQYF
TRBJ2-1 | - | TRBD1 | TRBV2 | TGTGCCAGCAGTCCCCGGACAGGGGTATACAATGAGCAGTTCTTC | CASSPRTGVYNEQFF
TRBJ2-1 | few | TRBD2 | TRBV7-2 | TGTGCCAGCAGCTTATACAGTAAGACTAGCGGGCTTTACAATGAGCAGTTCTTC | CASSLYSKTSGLYNEQFF
TRBJ1-2 | - | - | TRBV7-9 | TGTGCCAGCAGCCCGGACAGCGTAAACTATGGCTACACCTTC | CASSPDSVNYGYTF
TRBJ1-3 | - | - | TRBV5-5 | TGTGCCAGCAGCCCACCCCGAGACACCATATATTTT | CASSPPRDTIYF
TRBJ2-5 | - | - | TRBV19 | TGTGCCAGTAGTCCCCTGGGGAGGGAGACCCAGTACTTC | CASSPLGRETQYF
TRBJ1-2 | - | - | TRBV4-1 | TGCGCCAGCAGCCAGGAACAGGGCTATGGCTACACCTTC | CASSQEQGYGYTF
TRBJ2-5 | once | TRBD2 | TRBV27 | TGTGCCAGCAGTCGCAAAAGAAGCGGGGGGGCTCAGGAGACCCAGTACTTC | CASSRKRSGGAQETQYF
TRBJ2-2 | - | - | TRBV19 | TGTGCCAGTAGTTTTAAGTCGGCGAACACCGGGGAGCTGTTTTTT | CASSFKSANTGELFF
TRBJ1-1 | - | TRBD1 | TRBV5-1 | TGCGCCAGCAGCTTGAGGACAGGGGTTAACACTGAAGCTTTCTTT | CASSLRTGVNTEAFF
TRBJ1-4 | - | - | TRBV14 | TGTGCCAGCAGCTTAAGTACGGGGAAACTGTTTTTT | CASSLSTGKLFF
TRBJ1-2 | few | - | TRBV15 | TGTGCCACCAGCAGAGGGACGGGACAAGAGAGCTATGGCTACACCTTC | CATSRGTGQESYGYTF
TRBJ1-5 | - | - | TRBV28 | TGTGCCAGCAGTTTGTATGAAGGGGGGGGTCAGCCCCAGCATTTT | CASSLYEGGGQPQHF
TRBJ1-2 | - | - | TRBV6-5 | TGTGCCACCGTGGCAGGGTTTAACTATGGCTACACCTTC | CATVAGFNYGYTF
TRBJ1-2 | - | - | TRBV3-1/TRBV3-2 | TGTGCCAGCAGCCAAGATCATAGTACAGACGATAACTATGGCTACACCTTC | CASSQDHSTDDNYGYTF
TRBJ2-1 | - | TRBD2 | TRBV3-1/TRBV3-2 | TGTGCCAGCAGCCGGGTTTTAGCGGGGGCGGATGAGCAGTTCTTC | CASSRVLAGADEQFF
TRBJ2-2 | - | - | TRBV6-2/TRBV6-3 | TGTGCCAGCAGTTCTATGACACCTATCCCTACCGGGGAGCTGTTTTTT | CASSSMTPIPTGELFF
TRBJ1-2 | - | TRBD1 | TRBV11-2 | TGTGCCAGCAGCTTAGCTGGGACAGGGATCAAGATAGGCTACACCTTC | CASSLAGTGIKIGYTF